The present entry profiles one T cell receptor beta chain with its context. The antigen remains unidentified. Treatment of the sample: about 20 received Ad26.COV2.S at low or high dose, single or two shots; several received placebo; per-sample allocation not given. Samples were taken on day 63 after the first vaccine or placebo injection. The individual, an adult aged 18-55 years, was a donor in Boston. V shed 6 bases and J shed 2 bases, with 17 bases lying between them. Germline lookup yields CDR1 LNHDA and CDR2 SQIVND (reference sequence). The CDR3 has 16 amino acids. These data are taken from a study of Ad26.COV2.S vaccination and SARS-CoV-2 variants. Study context: The COV1001 Ad26.COV2.S trial arm included the donor. Recipients of Ad26.COV2.S got it intramuscularly, once or twice 56 days apart. Study-wide findings and caveats: Spike-specific TCR breadth ran higher among vaccine recipients than placebo recipients.

The method was immunoSEQ multiplex PCR; TCRdb's version includes in-frame clones alone and lacks a portion of them. The sample holds hundreds of thousands of clones, 89% seen once. V usage is TRBV19 and J usage is TRBJ1-5; D perhaps matches TRBD1 (6 bases). The sample here was peripheral blood, taken in a trial of Ad26.COV2.S vaccine versus placebo. The sequence was obtained from a person aged 18-65 years who received the Ad26.COV2.S COVID-19 vaccine or a placebo. CDR3 coding DNA: TGTGCCAGTAGCCGGAAGGGGGGTGGGGGCAATCAGCCCCAGCATTTT. Translation: CASSRKGGGGNQPQHF.